This record looks at one T cell receptor (delta chain) sequence and its context. Antigen specificity is unknown. The sample originates from a study of Vδ1+ human thymocytes. Extracted RNA was reverse transcribed into cDNA. CDR3 amplicons came from multiplex PCR with pooled V-gene forward and constant-region reverse primers. TCRdb called clones from the multiplex PCR reads again using CATT. The sample shows under 85,000 delta-chain clones, about 35% of them seen only once. Study-wide results and limits: Many TRG clonotypes were shared between donors; TRD repertoires were essentially private. In the thymus, TRG and TRD repertoires looked highly polyclonal with Gaussian CDR3 lengths. Despite high sort purity, about 20% of thymic T cell receptor delta sequences were Vdelta2.

After removal of 1 base from V and 1 base from J, the junction contained 25 bases not matched to a gene. The germline gives CDR1 TSWWSYY, CDR2 QGS. The length of the CDR3 is 24 residues. This rearrangement joins TRDV1 to TRDJ1; 12 positions match TRDD3. The sequence came from a boy younger than two who had congenital heart surgery. Sample: Vdelta1+ gamma-delta thymocytes from the thymus. As for subset: FACS-sorted CD3+ TCRalphabeta- TCRVdelta1+ TCRVdelta2- thymocytes. The CDR3 DNA sequence: TGTGCTCTTGGGGAACGCTGGGTGGCCGACCTCCTGGGGGATACGAGGTTACTCACCGATAAACTCATCTTT. This sequence encodes CALGERWVADLLGDTRLLTDKLIF.